These 5 T cell receptor beta chains were all obtained from the same sample, sequenced in a study of cytomegalovirus exposure and HLA in healthy donors (dated by TCRdb to about 2017). The method behind the library was the immunoSEQ multiplex PCR assay. TCRdb retrieved this table from immuneACCESS and kept in-frame rearrangements only. Not all clones are present; in checked studies, unresolved V genes account for under half, and no reason is known for the remainder. Within this sample are 110,000 or so clones, with nearly 97% of them counted one time only. Jointly, the top ten make up roughly 0.67% of the sample. The sample taken for sequencing was PBMCs. All receptors come from a woman aged 18-29 years in good health and CMV-seronegative.

This sequence joins TRBV6-1 and TRBJ2-7; TRBD1 agrees at 9 bases. Germline V gene data show CDR1 as MNHNS and CDR2 as SASEGT. V lost 5 bases to trimming and J lost 0 bases; unmatched junction nucleotides: 5. The CDR3 totals 15 residues. The CDR3: CASSSRQGGSYEQYF. The CDR3 DNA reads TGTGCCAGCAGTAGCCGACAGGGGGGCTCCTACGAGCAGTACTTC.

The gene calls are TRBV5-6 and TRBJ1-4; no clear D. Trimming removed 4 bases at V and 2 bases at J, with 15 bases between. In germline, CDR1 is SGHDT, CDR2 YYEEEE. The CDR3 is 16 amino acids. This CDR3 is CASSLIRRRTNEKLFF. The DNA of the CDR3 is TGTGCCAGCAGCCTAATTCGGAGGAGGACTAATGAAAAACTGTTTTTT.

The chain couples TRBV2 to TRBJ2-7; 9 nucleotides agree with TRBD1. Germline V gives CDR1 SNHLY, CDR2 FYNNEI. There are 14 residues in the CDR3. Trimming cost V 6 bases and J 3 bases; bases outside gene matches: 6. CDR3 sequence: CASRDGQGLYEQYF. The CDR3, as DNA: TGTGCCAGCAGGGATGGACAGGGGCTCTACGAGCAGTACTTC.

This clone appeared a single time. The rearrangement links TRBV11-2 to TRBJ2-1, with D unresolved. Germline CDR1 and CDR2: SGHAT and FQNNGV. CDR3 size: 13 residues. V gave up 0 bases and J gave up 10 bases, with 10 bases separating them. The CDR3 DNA reads as TGTGCCAGCAGCTTAGATCGGTTGAGGGAGCAGTTCTTC. It yields the protein CASSLDRLREQFF.

The CDR3 spells CASSETLGGAYNEQFF. The CDR3 DNA reads as TGTGCCAGCAGTGAGACCTTAGGGGGCGCCTACAATGAGCAGTTCTTC. V usage is TRBV2 and J usage is TRBJ2-1; 7 bases are a match to TRBD1. Germline assignment: CDR1 SNHLY and CDR2 FYNNEI. The CDR3 is 16 residues long. The junction had 7 bases not matched to a gene; V was cut back by 3 bases and J by 2 bases.